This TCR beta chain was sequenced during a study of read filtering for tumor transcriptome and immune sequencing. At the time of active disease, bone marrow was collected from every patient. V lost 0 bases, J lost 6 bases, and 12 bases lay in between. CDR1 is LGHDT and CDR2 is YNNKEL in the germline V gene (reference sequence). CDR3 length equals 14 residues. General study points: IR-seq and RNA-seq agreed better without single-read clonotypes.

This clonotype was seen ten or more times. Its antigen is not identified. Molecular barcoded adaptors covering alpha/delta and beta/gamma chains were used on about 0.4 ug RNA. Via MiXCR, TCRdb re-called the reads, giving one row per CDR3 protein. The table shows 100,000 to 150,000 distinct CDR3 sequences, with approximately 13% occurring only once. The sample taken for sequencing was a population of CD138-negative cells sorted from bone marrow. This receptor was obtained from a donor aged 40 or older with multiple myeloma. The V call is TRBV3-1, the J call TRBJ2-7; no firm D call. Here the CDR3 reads CASSQEGGLGEQYF. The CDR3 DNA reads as TGTGCCAGCAGCCAAGAAGGTGGCCTGGGCGAGCAGTACTTC.